This T cell receptor (beta chain) is drawn from a study of blood T cell repertoires in COVID-19. Study in general: The United States, Italy and Spain were the sources of the acute and convalescent COVID-19 samples.

Study processing details: How many nucleated cells were present was estimated from reference gene primer amplification. Method: immunoSEQ multiplex PCR; TCRdb's copy keeps in-frame clones and lacks some. The DNA was the basis for D and trimming; V, J and clone size are from that table. The data show roughly 120,000 clones, approximately 87% seen once. V lost 5 bases, J lost 3 bases, and 11 bases lay in between. This CDR3 is 13 amino acids long. In germline, CDR1 is SGHRS, CDR2 YFSETQ. The V and J genes are TRBV5-1 and TRBJ1-1; D gene uncertain. The receptor was isolated from a man aged 25-45 years with acute or convalescent COVID-19. Sequenced material: peripheral blood. This CDR3 is CASRSPGYTEAFF. The DNA for the CDR3 is TGCGCCAGCAGAAGCCCGGGTTACACTGAAGCTTTCTTT. Looking up the rest from reference TRBV5-1 and TRBJ1-1 gives the full variable domain: KAGVTQTPRYLIKTRGQQVTLSCSPISGHRSVSWYQQTPGQGLQFLFEYFSETQRNKGNFPGRFSGRQFSNSRSEMNVSTLELGDSALYLCASRSPGYTEAFFGQGTRLTVV.